This T cell receptor beta chain was captured by sequencing in a study of cytomegalovirus exposure and HLA in healthy donors. Study overall: In an early release, HLA-typed donors contributed approximately 82 million unique TCR sequences.

The study, taken as a whole, reports: Using a false discovery rate of 0.05, a later analysis showed that 15,000 to 20,000 TCR beta sequences were associated with HLA alleles. CMV serostatus was the sole immune exposure information available.

Germline V gene lookup returns CDR1 SGDLS and CDR2 YYNGEE. V gave up 3 bases and J gave up 2 bases; unmatched junction bases: 11. This CDR3 comprises 17 residues. With 60 Vbeta and 13 Jbeta primers, the PCR was carried out. Here immunoSEQ multiplex PCR was the method, and the copy in TCRdb shows in-frame clones only, minus some. The data hold around 150,000 clones, with roughly three quarters observed a single time. Healthy bone marrow donors supplied every sample. On this clone: Its antigen is as yet unknown.

This TCR was recovered from a middle-aged man in good health and CMV-seronegative. V gene TRBV9 combines with J gene TRBJ2-3; 8 bases fit TRBD2. The sample was PBMCs. The DNA for the CDR3 is TGTGCCAGCAGCGCCCCCGGGACTAGGGGGTACACAGATACGCAGTATTTT. Translating gives CASSAPGTRGYTDTQYF.